This record covers a single TCR beta chain. The antigen remains unidentified. The germline V and J ends were trimmed by 1 base and 7 bases, with 15 bases remaining between them. Germline lookup yields CDR1 SGHDT and CDR2 YYEEEE. The CDR3 covers 14 residues. The sample belongs to a study of cytomegalovirus exposure and HLA in healthy donors. Whole-study findings and limits: Across donors, most TCRs were seen rarely, yet some public ones were widespread.

Assay: immunoSEQ multiplex PCR; the TCRdb copy retains only in-frame clones and omits some. The repertoire consists of more than 95,000 clones, with approximately 95% occurring once and the leading ten covering 1.5% to 2%. The V call is TRBV5-6, the J call TRBJ2-7, with a possible D match to TRBD1 (5 bases). Sequencing was carried out using PBMCs. This clonotype was obtained from a man younger than 35 in good health and CMV-seronegative. CDR3 sequence: CASSLLDTPVEQYF. For the CDR3, the DNA is TGTGCCAGCAGCTTGTTGGACACTCCGGTGGAGCAGTACTTC.